Listed below are T cell receptor beta chains from one sample, sequenced in a study of blood T cell repertoires in COVID-19. Assay used: immunoSEQ multiplex PCR; TCRdb lists only in-frame clones, some missing. The sample shows about 100,000 clones, roughly three quarters of them seen only once. Specimen: peripheral blood. All receptors come from a human donor in a cohort sampled during active COVID-19. Both conserved end residues are part of each CDR3. D genes are given only for firm matches. Size is stated for part of the rows, as once, few or many counts, or as a class when the clone is expanded.

v_gene,abundance,j_gene,d_gene,CDR3aa,CDR3nt
TRBV18,once,TRBJ1-5,TRBD1,CASSPRTGNNQPQHF,TGTGCCAGCTCACCTCGGACAGGGAATAATCAGCCCCAGCATTTT
TRBV11-2,NA,TRBJ1-4,NA,CASSSQSGFGEKLFF,TGTGCCAGCAGCTCCCAGTCAGGGTTCGGGGAAAAACTGTTTTTT
TRBV2,NA,TRBJ1-5,TRBD1,CASTTLGQGAFGQPQHF,TGTGCCAGCACCACTTTGGGCCAGGGGGCGTTCGGTCAGCCCCAGCATTTT
TRBV6-1,few,TRBJ1-1,NA,CASSEDRRGAFF,TGTGCCAGCAGTGAAGACCGCAGGGGAGCTTTCTTT
TRBV5-8,NA,TRBJ2-3,TRBD2,CASSRGTSGYSDTQYF,TGTGCCAGCAGCCGGGGGACTAGCGGGTATTCAGATACGCAGTATTTT
TRBV5-8,few,TRBJ2-5,TRBD2,CASSLGLARSEETQYF,TGTGCCAGCAGCCTAGGACTAGCGAGGTCGGAGGAGACCCAGTACTTC
TRBV19,NA,TRBJ2-7,TRBD1,CASSANNRGTYEQYF,TGTGCCAGTAGTGCCAATAACAGGGGCACCTACGAGCAGTACTTC
TRBV24-1,NA,TRBJ1-1,TRBD1,CATSRQGWNTEAFF,TGTGCCACCAGCCGACAGGGTTGGAACACTGAAGCTTTCTTT
TRBV18,once,TRBJ1-2,NA,CASSQNQGGGYTF,TGTGCCAGCTCACAAAACCAGGGCGGCGGCTACACCTTC
TRBV19,NA,TRBJ1-5,TRBD1,CASSRDSGQPQHF,TGTGCCAGTAGTCGGGACAGCGGACAGCCCCAGCATTTT
TRBV19,NA,TRBJ2-7,TRBD2,CASSPSGRAPYEQYF,TGTGCCAGTAGTCCGAGCGGGAGGGCTCCCTACGAGCAGTACTTC
TRBV10-3,NA,TRBJ1-2,NA,CAISESFGHTF,TGTGCCATCAGTGAGTCGTTCGGTCACACCTTC
TRBV7-9,once,TRBJ2-5,NA,CASSLVRVETQYF,TGTGCCAGCAGCTTAGTCAGGGTTGAGACCCAGTACTTC
TRBV19,NA,TRBJ2-2,NA,CASSIGGHGELFF,TGTGCCAGTAGTATAGGGGGCCACGGGGAGCTGTTTTTT
TRBV2,NA,TRBJ2-7,TRBD2,CASSSGRATYEQYF,TGTGCCAGCTCTTCCGGGAGGGCCACCTACGAGCAGTACTTC
TRBV2,NA,TRBJ2-2,TRBD1,CASSTGQGALGGELFF,TGTGCCAGCAGTACGGGACAGGGGGCCCTCGGCGGGGAGCTGTTTTTT
TRBV11-2,few,TRBJ2-7,NA,CASSLVHGGGEQYF,TGTGCCAGCAGCTTAGTTCATGGAGGAGGCGAGCAGTACTTC